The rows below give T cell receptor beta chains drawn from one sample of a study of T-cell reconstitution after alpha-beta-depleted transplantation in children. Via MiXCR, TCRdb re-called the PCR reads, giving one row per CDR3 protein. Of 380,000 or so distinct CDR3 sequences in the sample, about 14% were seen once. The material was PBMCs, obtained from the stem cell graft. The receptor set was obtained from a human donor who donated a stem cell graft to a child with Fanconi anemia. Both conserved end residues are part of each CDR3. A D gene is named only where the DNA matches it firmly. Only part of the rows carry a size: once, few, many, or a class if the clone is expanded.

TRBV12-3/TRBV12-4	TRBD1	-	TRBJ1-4	CASTTSTGTGVRKQLFF	TGTGCCAGCACCACGTCGACCGGGACAGGTGTCCGGAAGCAACTGTTTTTT
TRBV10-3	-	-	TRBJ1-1	CAISDEMNTEAFF	TGTGCCATCAGTGACGAGATGAACACTGAAGCTTTCTTT
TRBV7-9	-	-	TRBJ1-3	CASSPGLSGDTIYF	TGTGCCAGCAGCCCGGGGCTCTCTGGAGACACCATATATTTT
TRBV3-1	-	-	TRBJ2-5	CASSQGLDGLRETQYF	TGTGCCAGCAGCCAAGGCCTTGATGGCTTGCGGGAGACCCAGTACTTC
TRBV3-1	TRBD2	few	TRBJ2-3	CASEWGGTDTQYF	TGTGCCAGCGAGTGGGGGGGTACAGATACGCAGTATTTT
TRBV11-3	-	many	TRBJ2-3	CASSLGEGDTQYF	TGTGCCAGCAGCCTTGGAGAGGGAGATACGCAGTATTTT
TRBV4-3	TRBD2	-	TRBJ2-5	CASSPREAGLYQETQYF	TGCGCCAGCAGCCCCAGGGAAGCGGGGCTGTACCAAGAGACCCAGTACTTC
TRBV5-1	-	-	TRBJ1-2	CASSLWTAGGYTF	TGCGCCAGCAGCTTGTGGACGGCGGGTGGCTACACCTTC
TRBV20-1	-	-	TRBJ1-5	CSAIWGNQPQHF	TGCAGTGCTATTTGGGGCAATCAGCCCCAGCATTTT
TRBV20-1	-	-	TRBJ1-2	CSARDRNGYTF	TGCAGTGCTAGAGATAGGAATGGCTACACCTTC
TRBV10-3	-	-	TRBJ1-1	CAIKDSGMRPEAFF	TGTGCCATCAAAGATAGCGGAATGCGTCCTGAAGCTTTCTTT
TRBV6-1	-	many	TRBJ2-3	CASAQAEVTDTQYF	TGTGCCAGCGCACAGGCGGAGGTTACAGATACGCAGTATTTT
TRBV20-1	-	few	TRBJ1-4	CSARDLRGPAGGNEKLFF	TGCAGTGCTAGAGATCTGCGGGGGCCGGCGGGGGGAAATGAAAAACTGTTTTTT
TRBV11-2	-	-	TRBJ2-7	CASSLDLGAGQGEQYF	TGTGCCAGCAGCTTAGATCTCGGAGCAGGTCAAGGCGAGCAGTACTTC
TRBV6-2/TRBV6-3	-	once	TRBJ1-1	CASSWEQGRGAFF	TGTGCCAGCAGTTGGGAACAAGGCCGAGGAGCTTTCTTT
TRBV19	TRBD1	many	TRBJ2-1	CASGRRGWNEQFF	TGTGCCAGTGGACGCAGGGGGTGGAATGAGCAGTTCTTC
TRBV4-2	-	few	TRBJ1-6	CASSNARYNSPLHF	TGTGCCAGCAGCAATGCAAGGTATAATTCACCCCTCCACTTT
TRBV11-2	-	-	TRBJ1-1	CASSLSGDSTEAFF	TGTGCCAGCAGCTTATCGGGGGACTCGACTGAAGCTTTCTTT
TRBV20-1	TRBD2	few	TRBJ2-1	CSAPAIAGVVNEQFF	TGCAGTGCTCCGGCAATAGCGGGGGTGGTCAATGAGCAGTTCTTC
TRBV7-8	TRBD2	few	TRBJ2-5	CASSLEALAGFDATQYF	TGTGCCAGCAGCTTAGAAGCTCTAGCGGGCTTTGACGCGACCCAGTACTTC
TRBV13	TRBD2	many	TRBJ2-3	CASSFRLAGDTDTQYF	TGTGCCAGCAGCTTTCGACTAGCGGGGGACACAGATACGCAGTATTTT
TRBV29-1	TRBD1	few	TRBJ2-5	CSIHRDRGQETQYF	TGCAGCATTCACCGGGACAGGGGCCAAGAGACCCAGTACTTC
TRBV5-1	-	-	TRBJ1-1	CASRWEPNTEAFF	TGCGCCAGCAGGTGGGAGCCGAACACTGAAGCTTTCTTT
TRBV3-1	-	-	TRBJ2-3	CASSRGLYTDTQYF	TGTGCCAGCAGCCGGGGACTCTACACAGATACGCAGTATTTT
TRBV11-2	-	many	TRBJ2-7	CASSLEFYYEQYF	TGTGCCAGCAGCTTAGAGTTTTACTACGAGCAGTACTTC
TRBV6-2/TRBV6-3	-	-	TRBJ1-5	CASSYLRGLDQPQHF	TGTGCCAGCAGTTACTTACGGGGACTCGACCAGCCCCAGCATTTT
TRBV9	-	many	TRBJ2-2	CASSYLSGAGELFF	TGTGCCAGCAGTTATCTATCGGGTGCCGGGGAGCTGTTTTTT
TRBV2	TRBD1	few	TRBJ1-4	CASMVRGQGLEKLFF	TGTGCCAGCATGGTGAGGGGACAGGGGCTCGAAAAACTGTTTTTT
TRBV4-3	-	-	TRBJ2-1	CASSQRVGPYNEQFF	TGCGCCAGCAGCCAACGGGTTGGGCCCTACAATGAGCAGTTCTTC
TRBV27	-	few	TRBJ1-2	CASSPSLGGAQLGYTF	TGTGCCAGCAGCCCCAGTCTAGGAGGGGCGCAGCTTGGCTACACCTTC
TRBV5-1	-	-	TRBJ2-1	CASSYTGRHNEQFF	TGCGCCAGCAGTTATACAGGGCGCCACAATGAGCAGTTCTTC
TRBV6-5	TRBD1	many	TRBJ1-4	CASSSRTGFNEKLFF	TGTGCCAGCAGTTCCAGGACAGGGTTTAATGAAAAACTGTTTTTT
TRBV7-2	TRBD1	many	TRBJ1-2	CASSPNRGNYGYTF	TGTGCCAGCAGCCCCAACAGGGGAAACTATGGCTACACCTTC
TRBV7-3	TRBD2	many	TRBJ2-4	CASSLVPGGLNIQYF	TGTGCCAGCAGCTTAGTCCCGGGAGGGCTTAACATTCAGTACTTC
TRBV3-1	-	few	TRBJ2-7	CASSEAGPGDYEQYF	TGTGCCAGCAGCGAGGCAGGGCCAGGAGATTACGAGCAGTACTTC
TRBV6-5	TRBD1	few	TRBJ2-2	CASSYGTGLIGELFF	TGTGCCAGCAGTTACGGGACAGGGTTAATCGGGGAGCTGTTTTTT
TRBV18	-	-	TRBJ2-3	CASSGILSSTTDTQYF	TGTGCCAGCTCAGGAATACTCTCCTCGACCACAGATACGCAGTATTTT
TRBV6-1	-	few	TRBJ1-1	CASTVDLTMNTEAFF	TGTGCCAGCACTGTCGATCTAACAATGAACACTGAAGCTTTCTTT
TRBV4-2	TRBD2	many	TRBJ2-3	CASSPSGGHTDTQYF	TGTGCCAGCAGCCCTAGCGGGGGCCACACAGATACGCAGTATTTT
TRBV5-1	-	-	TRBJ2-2	CASSLLDTNTGELFF	TGCGCCAGCAGCTTACTGGACACGAACACCGGGGAGCTGTTTTTT
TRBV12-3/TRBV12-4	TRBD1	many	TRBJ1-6	CASSPRTGRISPLHF	TGTGCCAGCAGTCCCCGGACAGGGCGGATTTCACCCCTCCACTTT
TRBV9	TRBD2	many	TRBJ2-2	CASSVEISGFPGELFF	TGTGCCAGCAGCGTAGAGATTAGCGGGTTCCCCGGGGAGCTGTTTTTT
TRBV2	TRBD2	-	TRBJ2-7	CASRAVLAGTYEQYF	TGTGCCAGCAGAGCAGTATTAGCGGGGACCTACGAGCAGTACTTC
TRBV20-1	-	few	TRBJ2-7	CSARDLRASYEQYF	TGCAGTGCTAGAGATTTAAGGGCCTCCTACGAGCAGTACTTC
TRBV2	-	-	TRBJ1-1	CASSEGGFEAFF	TGTGCCAGCAGTGAAGGAGGTTTTGAAGCTTTCTTT
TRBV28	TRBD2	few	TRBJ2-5	CASSPRGLAGGLETQYF	TGTGCCAGCAGCCCCAGAGGACTAGCGGGGGGGCTTGAGACCCAGTACTTC
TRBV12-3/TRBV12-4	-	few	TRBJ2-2	CASSLQGSRGELFF	TGTGCCAGCAGTTTACAGGGAAGCCGCGGGGAGCTGTTTTTT
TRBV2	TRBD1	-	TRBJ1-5	CASSPSGGGSQPQHF	TGTGCCAGCAGCCCCTCAGGGGGGGGCAGTCAGCCCCAGCATTTT
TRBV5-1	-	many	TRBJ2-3	CASSLDYGDTQYF	TGCGCCAGCAGCTTGGACTATGGAGATACGCAGTATTTT
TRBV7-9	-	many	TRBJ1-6	CASSLNNSPLHF	TGTGCCAGCAGCTTGAATAATTCACCCCTCCACTTT
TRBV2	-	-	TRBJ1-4	CASREGEKLFF	TGTGCCAGCAGGGAGGGTGAAAAACTGTTTTTT
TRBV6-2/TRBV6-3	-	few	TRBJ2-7	CASSELGREQYF	TGTGCCAGCAGTGAGCTGGGCCGCGAGCAGTACTTC
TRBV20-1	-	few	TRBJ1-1	CSARAGMSEAFF	TGCAGTGCTAGAGCCGGGATGAGTGAAGCTTTCTTT
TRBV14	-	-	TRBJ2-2	CASSQDPRTGELFF	TGTGCCAGCAGCCAAGATCCACGGACTGGGGAGCTGTTTTTT
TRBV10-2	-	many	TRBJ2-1	CASSALGNEQFF	TGCGCCAGCAGTGCCTTGGGCAATGAGCAGTTCTTC